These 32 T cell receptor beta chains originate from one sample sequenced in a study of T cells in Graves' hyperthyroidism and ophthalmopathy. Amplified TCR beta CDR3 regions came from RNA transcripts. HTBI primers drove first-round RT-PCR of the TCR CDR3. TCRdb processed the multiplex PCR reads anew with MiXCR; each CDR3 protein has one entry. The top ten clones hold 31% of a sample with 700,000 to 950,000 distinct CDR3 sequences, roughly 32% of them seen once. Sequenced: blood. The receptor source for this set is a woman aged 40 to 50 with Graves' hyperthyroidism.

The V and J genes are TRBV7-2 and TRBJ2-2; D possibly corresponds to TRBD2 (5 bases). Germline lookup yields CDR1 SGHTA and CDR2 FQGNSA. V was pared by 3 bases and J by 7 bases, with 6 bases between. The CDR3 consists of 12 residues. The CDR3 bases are TGTGCCAGCAGCTTTAGCGACGGGGAGCTGTTTTTT. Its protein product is CASSFSDGELFF.

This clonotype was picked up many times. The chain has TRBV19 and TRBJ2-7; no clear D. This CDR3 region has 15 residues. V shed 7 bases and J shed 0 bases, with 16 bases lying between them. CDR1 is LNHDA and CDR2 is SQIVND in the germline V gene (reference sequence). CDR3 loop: CASNSAWGSSYEQYF. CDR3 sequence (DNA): TGTGCCAGTAACTCCGCGTGGGGAAGCTCCTACGAGCAGTACTTC. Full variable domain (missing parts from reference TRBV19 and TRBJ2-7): DGGITQSPKYLFRKEGQNVTLSCEQNLNHDAMYWYRQDPGQGLRLIYYSQIVNDFQKGDIAEGYSVSREKKESFPLTVTSAQKNPTAFYLCASNSAWGSSYEQYFGPGTRLTVT.

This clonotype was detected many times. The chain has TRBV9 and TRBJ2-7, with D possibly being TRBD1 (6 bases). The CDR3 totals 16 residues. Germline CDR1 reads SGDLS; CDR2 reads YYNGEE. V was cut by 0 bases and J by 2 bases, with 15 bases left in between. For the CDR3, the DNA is TGTGCCAGCAGCGTAGGTTCCGGGACATATCCCTACGAGCAGTACTTC. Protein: CASSVGSGTYPYEQYF.

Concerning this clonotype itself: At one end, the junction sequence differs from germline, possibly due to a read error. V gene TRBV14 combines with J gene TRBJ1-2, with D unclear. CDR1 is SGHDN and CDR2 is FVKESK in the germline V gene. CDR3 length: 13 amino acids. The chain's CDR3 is CASSQELNYGHTF. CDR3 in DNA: TGTGCCAGCAGCCAAGAATTGAACTATGGCCACACCTTC.

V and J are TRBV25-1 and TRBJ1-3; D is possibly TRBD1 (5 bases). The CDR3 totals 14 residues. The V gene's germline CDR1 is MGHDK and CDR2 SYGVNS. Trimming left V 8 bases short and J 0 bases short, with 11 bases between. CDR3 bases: TGTGCCAGCCGGGACGGGAGCTCTGGAAACACCATATATTTT. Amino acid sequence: CASRDGSSGNTIYF. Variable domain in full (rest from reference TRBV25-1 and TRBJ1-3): EADIYQTPRYLVIGTGKKITLECSQTMGHDKMYWYQQDPGMELHLIHYSYGVNSTEKGDLSSESTVSRIRTEHFPLTLESARPSHTSQYLCASRDGSSGNTIYFGEGSWLTVV.

CDR3 nucleotides: TGCAGCAGTTTTAGCGGGGCCAGCTCCTACGAGCAGTACTTC. This sequence encodes CSSFSGASSYEQYF. The V and J genes are TRBV29-1 and TRBJ2-7; 8 bases fit TRBD2. This CDR3 contains 14 residues. The germline gives CDR1 SQVTM, CDR2 ANQGSEA. The V segment lost 8 bases and the J segment 0 bases; nucleotides outside the gene matches: 9.

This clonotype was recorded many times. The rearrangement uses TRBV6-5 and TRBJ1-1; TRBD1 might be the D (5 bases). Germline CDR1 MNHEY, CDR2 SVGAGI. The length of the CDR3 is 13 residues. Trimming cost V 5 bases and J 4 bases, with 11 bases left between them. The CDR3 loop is CASSDRQTTEAFF. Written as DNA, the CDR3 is TGTGCCAGCAGTGACCGACAGACCACTGAAGCTTTCTTT.

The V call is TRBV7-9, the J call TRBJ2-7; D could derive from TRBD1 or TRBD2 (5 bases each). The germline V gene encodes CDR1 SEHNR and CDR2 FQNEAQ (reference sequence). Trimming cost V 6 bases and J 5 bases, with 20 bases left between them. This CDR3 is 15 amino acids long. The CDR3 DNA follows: TGTGCCAGCAGTGGGGTAGCAGGGAGATGGAACGAGCAGTACTTC. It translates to CASSGVAGRWNEQYF.

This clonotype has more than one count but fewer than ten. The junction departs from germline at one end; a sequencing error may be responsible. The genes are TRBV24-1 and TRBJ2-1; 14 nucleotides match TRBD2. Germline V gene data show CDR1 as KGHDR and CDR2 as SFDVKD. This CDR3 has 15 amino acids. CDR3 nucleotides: TGTGCCAGCAGTCCCGGGACTAGCGGGAGCAATGAGCAGTTCTTC. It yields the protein CASSPGTSGSNEQFF.

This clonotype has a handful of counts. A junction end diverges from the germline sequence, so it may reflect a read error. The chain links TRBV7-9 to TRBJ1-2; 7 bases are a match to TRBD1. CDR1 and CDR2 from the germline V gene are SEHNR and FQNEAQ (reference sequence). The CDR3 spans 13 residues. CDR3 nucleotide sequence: TGTGCCAGCAGCTTGGTCGGGACAGATCTTCCCTTGTTC. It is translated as CASSLVGTDLPLF.

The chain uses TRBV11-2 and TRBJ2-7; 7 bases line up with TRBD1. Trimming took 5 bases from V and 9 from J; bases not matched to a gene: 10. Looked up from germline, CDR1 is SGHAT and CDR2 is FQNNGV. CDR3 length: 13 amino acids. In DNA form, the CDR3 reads TGTGCCAGCAGCCCCCCCCGGGACAGCCGGCAGTACTTC. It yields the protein CASSPPRDSRQYF. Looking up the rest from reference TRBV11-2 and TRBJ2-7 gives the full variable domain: EAGVAQSPRYKIIEKRQSVAFWCNPISGHATLYWYQQILGQGPKLLIQFQNNGVVDDSQLPKDRFSAERLKGVDSTLKIQPAKLEDSAVYLCASSPPRDSRQYFGPGTRLTVT.

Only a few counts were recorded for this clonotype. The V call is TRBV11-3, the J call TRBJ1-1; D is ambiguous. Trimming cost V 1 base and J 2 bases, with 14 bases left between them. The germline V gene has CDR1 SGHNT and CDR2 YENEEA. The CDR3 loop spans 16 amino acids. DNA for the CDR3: TGTGCCAGCAGCTTAGGTCGGGCCTTGAGTAACACTGAAGCTTTCTTT. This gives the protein CASSLGRALSNTEAFF.

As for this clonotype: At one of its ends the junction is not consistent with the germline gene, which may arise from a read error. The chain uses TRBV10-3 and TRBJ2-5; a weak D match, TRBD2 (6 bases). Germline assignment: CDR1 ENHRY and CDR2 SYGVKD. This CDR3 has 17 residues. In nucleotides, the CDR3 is TGTGCCAGCAGTTACTCGATCCTGGGGGAGGATGTAGAGACCCAGTACTTC. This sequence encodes CASSYSILGEDVETQYF.

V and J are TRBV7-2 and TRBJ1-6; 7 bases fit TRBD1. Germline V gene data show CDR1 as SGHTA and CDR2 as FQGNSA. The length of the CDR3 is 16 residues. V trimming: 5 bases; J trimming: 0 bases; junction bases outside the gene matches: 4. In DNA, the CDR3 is TGTGCCAGCAGCCCCGGACAGGACTCCTATAATTCACCCCTCCACTTT. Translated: CASSPGQDSYNSPLHF.

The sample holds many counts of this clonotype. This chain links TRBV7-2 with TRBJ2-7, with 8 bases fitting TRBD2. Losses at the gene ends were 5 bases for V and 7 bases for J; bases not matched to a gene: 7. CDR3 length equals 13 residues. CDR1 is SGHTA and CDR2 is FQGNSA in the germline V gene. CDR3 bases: TGTGCCAGCAGCCAGGGACTAGTGGGTGAGCAGTACTTC. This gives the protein CASSQGLVGEQYF. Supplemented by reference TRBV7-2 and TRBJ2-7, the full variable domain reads GAGVSQSPSNKVTEKGKDVELRCDPISGHTALYWYRQSLGQGLEFLIYFQGNSAPDKSGLPSDRFSAERTGGSVSTLTIQRTQQEDSAVYLCASSQGLVGEQYFGPGTRLTVT.

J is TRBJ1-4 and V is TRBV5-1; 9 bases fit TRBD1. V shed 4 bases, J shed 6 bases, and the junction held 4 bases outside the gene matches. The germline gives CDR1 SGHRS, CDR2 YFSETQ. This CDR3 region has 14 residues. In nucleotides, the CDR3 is TGCGCCAGCAGCACCGGGACAGGGTATGAAAAACTGTTTTTT. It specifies CASSTGTGYEKLFF.

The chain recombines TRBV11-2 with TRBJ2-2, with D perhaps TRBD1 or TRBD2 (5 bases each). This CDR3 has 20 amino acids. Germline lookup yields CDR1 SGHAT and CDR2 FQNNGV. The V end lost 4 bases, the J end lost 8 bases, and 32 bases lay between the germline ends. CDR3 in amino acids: CASSWGRILVDRERRGELFF. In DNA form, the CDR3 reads TGTGCCAGCAGCTGGGGACGGATCCTAGTCGATCGCGAGCGGAGGGGGGAGCTGTTTTTT.

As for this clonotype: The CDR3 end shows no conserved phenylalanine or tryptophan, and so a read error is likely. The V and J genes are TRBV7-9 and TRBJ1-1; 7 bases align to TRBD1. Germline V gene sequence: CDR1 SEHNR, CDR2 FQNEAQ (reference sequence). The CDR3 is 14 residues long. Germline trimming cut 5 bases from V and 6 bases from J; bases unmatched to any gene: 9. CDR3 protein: CASSKEQGKAEAFL. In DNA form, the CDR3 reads TGTGCCAGCAGCAAAGAACAGGGGAAAGCTGAAGCTTTCCTT.

CDR3 amino acids: CASSLELAGVETQYF. DNA of the CDR3: TGTGCCAGCAGCTTAGAACTAGCGGGAGTCGAGACCCAGTACTTC. The genes are TRBV7-2 and TRBJ2-5, with 11 bases that match TRBD2. Germline loops: CDR1 SGHTA, CDR2 FQGNSA. This CDR3 comprises 15 residues. V gave up 1 base and J gave up 5 bases; unmatched junction bases: 3.

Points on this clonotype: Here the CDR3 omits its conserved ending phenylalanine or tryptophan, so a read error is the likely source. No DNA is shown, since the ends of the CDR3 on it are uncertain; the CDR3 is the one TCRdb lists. The CDR3 sequence is CASSLRRT. The chain combines TRBV5-6 with TRBJ2-5; the table assigns TRBD1, which was not confirmed against the DNA. Germline V gene lookup returns CDR1 SGHDT and CDR2 YYEEEE. From its first to its last residue, the CDR3 has 8 amino acids.

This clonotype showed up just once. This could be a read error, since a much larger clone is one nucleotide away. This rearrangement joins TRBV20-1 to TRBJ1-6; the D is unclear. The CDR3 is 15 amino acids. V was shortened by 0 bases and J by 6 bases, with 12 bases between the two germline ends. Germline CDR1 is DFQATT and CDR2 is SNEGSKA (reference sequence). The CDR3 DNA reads TGCAGTGCTAGAGATCTTAAGGCGCCTAATTCACCCCTCCACTTT. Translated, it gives CSARDLKAPNSPLHF.

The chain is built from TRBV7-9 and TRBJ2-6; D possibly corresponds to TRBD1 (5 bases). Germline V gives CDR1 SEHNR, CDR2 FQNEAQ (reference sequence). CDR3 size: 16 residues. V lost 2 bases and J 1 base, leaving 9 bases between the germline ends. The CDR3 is CASSLQGLSGANVLTF. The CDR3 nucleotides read TGTGCCAGCAGCTTACAGGGTTTGTCTGGGGCCAACGTCCTGACTTTC.

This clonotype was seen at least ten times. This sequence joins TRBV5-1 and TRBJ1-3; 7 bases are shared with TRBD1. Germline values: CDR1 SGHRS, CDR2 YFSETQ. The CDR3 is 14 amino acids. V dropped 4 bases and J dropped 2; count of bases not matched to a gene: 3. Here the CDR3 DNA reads TGCGCCAGCAGCCTCGGGACAGCTGGAAACACCATATATTTT. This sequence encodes CASSLGTAGNTIYF.

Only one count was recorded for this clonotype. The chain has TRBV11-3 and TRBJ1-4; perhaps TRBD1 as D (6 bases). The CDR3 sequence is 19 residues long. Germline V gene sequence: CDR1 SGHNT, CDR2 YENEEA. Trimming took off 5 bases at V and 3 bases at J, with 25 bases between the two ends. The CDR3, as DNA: TGTGCCAGCAGCGTTTCACCGGGACAAAGGGGAGAGGCTAATGAAAAACTGTTTTTT. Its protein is CASSVSPGQRGEANEKLFF.

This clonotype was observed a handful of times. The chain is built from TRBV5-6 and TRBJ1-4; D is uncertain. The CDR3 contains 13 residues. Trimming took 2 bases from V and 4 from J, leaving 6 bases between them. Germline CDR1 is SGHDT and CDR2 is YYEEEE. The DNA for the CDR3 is TGTGCCAGCAGCTTCGGCTTTAATGAAAAACTGTTTTTT. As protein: CASSFGFNEKLFF.

The CDR3 sequence: CATSSQGLNREGTPLHF. In DNA form, the CDR3 reads TGTGCCACCAGCAGCCAAGGGTTGAACAGGGAAGGCACACCCCTCCACTTT. The V call is TRBV15, the J call TRBJ1-6; D might be TRBD1 (6 bases). Per germline, CDR1 LNHNV and CDR2 YYDKDF (reference sequence). Trimming left V 3 bases short and J 11 bases short, with 23 bases between. This CDR3 has 17 amino acids.

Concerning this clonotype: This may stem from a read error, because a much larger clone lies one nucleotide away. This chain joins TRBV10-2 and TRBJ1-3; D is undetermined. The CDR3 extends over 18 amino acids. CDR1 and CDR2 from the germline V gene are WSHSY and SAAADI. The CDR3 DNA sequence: TGCGCCAGCAGAGAAATCTACAGCGGAACCTCCTCTGGAAACACCATACATTTT. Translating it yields CASREIYSGTSSGNTIHF.

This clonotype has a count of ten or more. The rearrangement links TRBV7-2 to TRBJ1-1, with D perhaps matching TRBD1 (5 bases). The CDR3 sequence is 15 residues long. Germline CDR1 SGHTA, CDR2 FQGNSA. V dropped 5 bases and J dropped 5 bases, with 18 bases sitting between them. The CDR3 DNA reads TGTGCCAGCAGCCTACAGGATCGAGCGAGAACTGAAGCTTTCTTT. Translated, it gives CASSLQDRARTEAFF.

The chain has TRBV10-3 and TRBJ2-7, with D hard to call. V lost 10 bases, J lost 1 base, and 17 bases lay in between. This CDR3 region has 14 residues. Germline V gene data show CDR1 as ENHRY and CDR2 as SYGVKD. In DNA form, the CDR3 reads TGTGCCAGCAGGCAGGACGGCATTTCCTACGAGCAGTACTTC. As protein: CASRQDGISYEQYF.

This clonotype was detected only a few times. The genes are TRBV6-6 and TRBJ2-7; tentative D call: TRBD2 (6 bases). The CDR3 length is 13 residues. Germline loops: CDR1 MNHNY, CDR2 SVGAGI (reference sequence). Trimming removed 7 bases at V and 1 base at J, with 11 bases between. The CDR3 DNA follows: TGTGCCAGCATGGGACTCATTTCCTACGAGCAGTACTTC. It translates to CASMGLISYEQYF.

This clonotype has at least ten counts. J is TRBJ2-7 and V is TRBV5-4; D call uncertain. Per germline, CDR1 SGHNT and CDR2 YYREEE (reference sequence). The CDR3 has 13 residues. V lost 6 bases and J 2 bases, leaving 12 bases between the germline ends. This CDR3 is CASNQANAYEQYF. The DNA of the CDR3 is TGTGCCAGCAATCAGGCCAACGCCTACGAGCAGTACTTC.

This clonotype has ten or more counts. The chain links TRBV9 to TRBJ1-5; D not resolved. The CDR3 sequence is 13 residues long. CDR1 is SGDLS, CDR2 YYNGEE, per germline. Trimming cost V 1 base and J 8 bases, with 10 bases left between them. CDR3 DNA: TGTGCCAGCAGCGTAACTGGCGTTGAGCCCCAGCATTTT. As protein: CASSVTGVEPQHF.